The T cell receptor (beta chain) described here comes from a study of control samples from healthy donors and cancer patients. Produced via immunoSEQ multiplex PCR; TCRdb's table is partial and in-frame only. The table includes 100,000 to 150,000 clones, 75% to 95% detected once. The V and J ends lost 6 bases and 4 bases, in that order; junction bases with no gene match: 8. Looked up from germline, CDR1 is MNHEY and CDR2 is SMNVEV (reference sequence). CDR3 length: 14 residues. The TCR sequence derives from a middle-aged man in good health. The V call is TRBV27, the J call TRBJ1-2; 7 nucleotides align to TRBD1. Sample: blood. The CDR3, as DNA: TGTGCCAGCAGCATAAATCAGGGGGTCTATGGCTACACCTTC. Translation gives CASSINQGVYGYTF.